This entry is about one T cell receptor (beta chain). The junction had 14 bases not matched to a gene; V was cut back by 6 bases and J by 15 bases. The CDR3 runs 12 residues. CDR1 is GTSNPN, CDR2 SVGIG, per germline (reference sequence). This record comes from a study of blood T cell repertoires in COVID-19. Sequencing used immunoSEQ multiplex PCR; TCRdb keeps in-frame clones, though not all of them. The sample shows some 200,000 clones, about 85% of them seen only once. The chain combines TRBV30 with TRBJ1-3; 7 bases fit TRBD1. The source is a woman in her twenties or thirties who had recovered from COVID-19. The specimen sequenced was PBMCs or T cells enriched from blood (not recorded which). The CDR3 loop is CACDETGSKEYF. CDR3 coding DNA: TGTGCCTGCGATGAGACAGGGTCAAAGGAATATTTT. The full variable domain, rest sourced from reference TRBV30 and TRBJ1-3, is SQTIHQWPATLVQPVGSPLSLECTVEGTSNPNLYWYRQAAGRGLQLLFYSVGIGQISSEVPQNLSASRPQDRQFILSSKKLLLSDSGFYLCACDETGSKEYFGEGSWLTVV.